Sequencing of this TCR beta chain was carried out in a study of T cell repertoires in ileal Crohn's disease. At the level of the study: Surgery for a complication: stricturing in about 61%, penetrating in 39%. Whole-study results and caveats: Every patient over 26.8% clonality showed endoscopic recurrence.

Here immunoSEQ multiplex PCR was the method, and the copy in TCRdb shows in-frame clones only, minus some. The sample contains about 16,000 clones, 85% to 90% of which appear only once. The CDR3 length is 15 residues. CDR1 SGHDT and CDR2 YYEEEE come from the germline V gene. Trimming removed 0 bases from V and 7 bases from J, with 14 bases in between. Comment on this clone: Antigen: not known.

The sequenced material came from ileal tissue. The chain recombines TRBV5-6 with TRBJ2-1; tentatively, D is TRBD1 (6 bases). The receptor's source is an adult with Crohn's disease. CDR3 sequence reads: CASSLVHAGTNEQFF. CDR3 coding DNA: TGTGCCAGCAGCTTGGTTCACGCAGGGACAAATGAGCAGTTCTTC.